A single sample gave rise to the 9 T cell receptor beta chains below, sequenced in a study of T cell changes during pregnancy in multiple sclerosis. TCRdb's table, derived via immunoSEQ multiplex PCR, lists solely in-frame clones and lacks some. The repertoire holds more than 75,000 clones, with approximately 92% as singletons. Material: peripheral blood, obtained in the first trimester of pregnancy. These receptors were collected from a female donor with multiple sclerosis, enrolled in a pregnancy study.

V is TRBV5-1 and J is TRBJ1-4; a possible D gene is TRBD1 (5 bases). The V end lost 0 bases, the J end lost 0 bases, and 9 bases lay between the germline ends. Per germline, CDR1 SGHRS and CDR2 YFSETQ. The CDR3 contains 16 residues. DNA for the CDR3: TGCGCCAGCAGCTTGGGGGCAGGGCCAACTAATGAAAAACTGTTTTTT. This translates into CASSLGAGPTNEKLFF. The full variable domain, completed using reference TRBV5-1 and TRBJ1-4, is KAGVTQTPRYLIKTRGQQVTLSCSPISGHRSVSWYQQTPGQGLQFLFEYFSETQRNKGNFPGRFSGRQFSNSRSEMNVSTLELGDSALYLCASSLGAGPTNEKLFFGSGTQLSVL.

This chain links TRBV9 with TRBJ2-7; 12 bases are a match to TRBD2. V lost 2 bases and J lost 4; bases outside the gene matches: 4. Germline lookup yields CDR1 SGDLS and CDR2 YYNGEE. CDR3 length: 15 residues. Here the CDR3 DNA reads TGTGCCAGCAGCGTCCTAGCGGGAGGGGGTTACGAGCAGTACTTC. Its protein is CASSVLAGGGYEQYF.

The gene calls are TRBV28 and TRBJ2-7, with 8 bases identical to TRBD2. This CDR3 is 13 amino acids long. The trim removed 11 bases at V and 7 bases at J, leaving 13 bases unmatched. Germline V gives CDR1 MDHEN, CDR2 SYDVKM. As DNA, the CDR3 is TGTGCCGGCTCTAGCGGGTCCGTAGGTGAGCAGTACTTC. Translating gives CAGSSGSVGEQYF.

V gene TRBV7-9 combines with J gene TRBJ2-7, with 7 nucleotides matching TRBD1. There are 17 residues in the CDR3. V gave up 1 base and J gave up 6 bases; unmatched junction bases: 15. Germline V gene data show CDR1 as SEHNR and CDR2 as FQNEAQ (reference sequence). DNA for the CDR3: TGTGCCAGCAGCTTAGGCACCCTCACAGGGGCACCGGGCGAGCAGTACTTC. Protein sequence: CASSLGTLTGAPGEQYF. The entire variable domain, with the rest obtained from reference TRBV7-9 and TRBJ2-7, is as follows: DTGVSQNPRHKITKRGQNVTFRCDPISEHNRLYWYRQTLGQGPEFLTYFQNEAQLEKSRLLSDRFSAERPKGSFSTLEIQRTEQGDSAMYLCASSLGTLTGAPGEQYFGPGTRLTVT.

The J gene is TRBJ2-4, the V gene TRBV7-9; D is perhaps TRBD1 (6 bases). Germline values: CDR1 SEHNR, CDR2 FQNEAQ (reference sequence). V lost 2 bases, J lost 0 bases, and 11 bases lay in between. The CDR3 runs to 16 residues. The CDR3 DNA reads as TGTGCCAGCAGCTTATGGGGCAGGGGAGCCAAAAACATTCAGTACTTC. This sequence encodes CASSLWGRGAKNIQYF.

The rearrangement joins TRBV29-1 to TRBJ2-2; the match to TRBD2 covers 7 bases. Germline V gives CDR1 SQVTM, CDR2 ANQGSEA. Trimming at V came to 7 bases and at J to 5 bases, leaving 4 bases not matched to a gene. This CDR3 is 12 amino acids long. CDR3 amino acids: CSGAGKTGELFF. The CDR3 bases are TGCAGCGGAGCGGGGAAAACCGGGGAGCTGTTTTTT.

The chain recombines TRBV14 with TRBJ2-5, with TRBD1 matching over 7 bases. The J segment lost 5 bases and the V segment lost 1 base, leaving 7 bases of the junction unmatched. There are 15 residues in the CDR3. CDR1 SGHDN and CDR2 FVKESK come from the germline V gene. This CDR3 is CASSQGNRGSETQYF. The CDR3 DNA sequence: TGTGCCAGCAGCCAAGGCAACAGGGGTTCCGAGACCCAGTACTTC. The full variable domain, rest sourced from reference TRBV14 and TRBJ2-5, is EAGVTQFPSHSVIEKGQTVTLRCDPISGHDNLYWYRRVMGKEIKFLLHFVKESKQDESGMPNNRFLAERTGGTYSTLKVQPAELEDSGVYFCASSQGNRGSETQYFGPGTRLLVL.

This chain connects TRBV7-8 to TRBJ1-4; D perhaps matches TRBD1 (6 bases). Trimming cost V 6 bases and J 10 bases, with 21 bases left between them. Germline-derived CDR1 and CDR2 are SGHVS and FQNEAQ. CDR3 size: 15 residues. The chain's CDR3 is CASRRSRRGLPKLFF. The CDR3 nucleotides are TGTGCCAGCAGGCGATCACGCAGGGGATTACCAAAACTGTTTTTT.

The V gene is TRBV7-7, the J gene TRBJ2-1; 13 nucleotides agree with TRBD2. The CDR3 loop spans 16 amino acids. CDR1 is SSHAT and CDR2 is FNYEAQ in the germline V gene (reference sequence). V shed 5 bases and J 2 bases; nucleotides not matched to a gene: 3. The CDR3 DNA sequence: TGTGCCAGCAGCAAAACTAGCGGGGGGGCCTACAATGAGCAGTTCTTC. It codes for CASSKTSGGAYNEQFF.